The TCR beta chain described here comes from a study of blood T cell repertoires in COVID-19 (dated by TCRdb to 2018 to 2021). Regarding the study in general: Samples from collaborators originated in the United States, Italy and Spain and spanned both the acute and convalescent phases of COVID-19. The prospective study material was composed of cDNA or gDNA derived from T cells, B-cell-depleted T cells, or PBMCs. Deeply sampled blood TCRbeta repertoires from subjects exposed to, actively infected with, or recovered from COVID-19 were included in the dataset. The repertoires were released in a freely available public database intended as a resource for research on the immune response to SARS-CoV-2. Samples were obtained from the ongoing ImmuneRACE study (first 160 participants) and from 1,254 subjects provided by 6 global collaborators. Nearly every sample came with metadata listing a de-identified subject ID, COVID-19 status, age in years and sex. Where available, HLA class I and class II types were taken from metadata supplied by the sample provider and were not determined by assay-based typing.

The CDR3 covers 14 residues, taking in both the cysteine and the phenylalanine. The sequence is cut down to CDR3 DNA, 42 bases in frame from base 1. According to the germline V gene (reference sequence), CDR1 reads LNHDA and CDR2 reads SQIVND. Germline trimming: 6 bases from V, 4 bases from J; junction bases outside gene matches: 2. The immunoSEQ Assay, a bias-controlled multiplex PCR, was used to amplify TCRbeta CDR3 regions from genomic DNA. Per the original workflow: Nucleated cell counts per sample were estimated from amplification of reference gene primers within the assay. To quantify the absolute abundance of each unique TCRbeta CDR3 rearrangement, sequence reads were collapsed and filtered. For each sample, productive Simpson clonality was calculated as the square root of Simpson's diversity index across productive rearrangements. In TCRdb, the immuneACCESS table is reduced to in-frame sequences with V and J assigned. These tables do not hold every clone; where another copy was compared, an unresolved V gene accounts for under half, and the others remain unexplained. V and J calls and clone size come straight from that table; D and trimming were deduced from the DNA. The sample contains around 260,000 clones, 70% to 90% of them found a single time. The top ten hold approximately 5.3% of the sample.

In Seattle, one collaborating source enrolled patients while the infection was active and tracked those patients longitudinally over the course of disease. Each collaborating institution followed its own protocols to collect whole blood in K2EDTA tubes. Collaborator samples were shipped for TCRbeta analysis as frozen whole blood, isolated PBMCs, or DNA extracted from either sample type. A remark on this clone: Its antigen target is currently unknown. Base-call qualities are not available, and no considerably larger clone is one nucleotide away.

Study-level results and caveats: The amount of clinical and demographic metadata varied by source and participant and was provided uncurated.

The sequence joins TRBV19 to TRBJ1-4; the central 10 bases match TRBD1. This TCR came from a woman aged 55 to 70 with COVID-19, enrolled during active disease. What was sequenced was peripheral blood. CDR3 sequence: CASRGTGVNEKLFF. The nucleotides read TGTGCCAGTAGAGGGACAGGGGTTAATGAAAAACTGTTTTTT.